This entry concerns a single T cell receptor beta chain. Antigen specificity is unknown. Germline V lookup: CDR1 DFQATT, CDR2 SNEGSKA (reference sequence). V was pared by 5 bases and J by 5 bases, with 6 bases of the junction left unmatched. The CDR3 has 13 amino acids. The data originate from a study of regulatory T cells in long-lasting Graves disease. The study's findings and limits: TCR diversity was lower in persistent than newly diagnosed Graves' disease. Sample size, which was small, may have reduced accuracy. TRBV28, TRBJ1-2 and TRBJ2-5 were favored in persistent disease.

Time point here: persistent/refractory GD, antithyroid drugs over 5 years with positive TRAb. The TCR library was made from RNA extracted from PBMCs. Diagnosis followed American Thyroid Association guidelines for Graves' disease. Assembly of TCR beta libraries relied on iRepertoire HTBI primers together with Arm-PCR of CDR3 regions. TCRdb passed the multiplex PCR reads through MiXCR, listing each CDR3 protein once. The sample lists a few hundred thousand distinct CDR3 sequences, roughly a quarter occurring once. The sequenced sample was peripheral blood mononuclear cells (PBMCs), obtained when the disease was refractory, from a patient treated with antithyroid drugs. The sequence derives from a female donor with Graves disease. The rearrangement uses TRBV20-1 and TRBJ2-7, with 10 bases identical to TRBD2. The CDR3 reads CSAGSGRADEQYF. The DNA for the CDR3 is TGCAGTGCTGGAAGCGGGAGGGCCGACGAGCAGTACTTC.